This is a list of T cell receptor beta chains from one sample in a study of blood T cell repertoires in COVID-19. Sequencing was performed with immunoSEQ multiplex PCR; in TCRdb, only in-frame clones are kept and a portion is missing. There are approximately 230,000 clones in the sample; nearly 90% occur only once, and around 3% lies in the top ten. The sample was peripheral blood. The origin of the receptors is a man between 18 and 29 years old with active or convalescent COVID-19. CDR3s include the opening cysteine and the closing phenylalanine or tryptophan. Fields, in order: D gene, V gene, J gene, clone size, CDR3 DNA, CDR3 protein. D genes are given only for firm matches. Size is stated for part of the rows, as once, few or many counts, or as a class when the clone is expanded.

d_gene: TRBD1
v_gene: TRBV30
j_gene: TRBJ1-1
abundance: few
CDR3nt: TGTGCCTGGAGTCAGGGGGGCACTGAAGCTTTCTTT
CDR3aa: CAWSQGGTEAFF

d_gene: NA
v_gene: TRBV28
j_gene: TRBJ2-5
abundance: NA
CDR3nt: TGTGCCAGCAGTTTATTAGGGGGGGCGCCTGTTGAGACCCAGTACTTC
CDR3aa: CASSLLGGAPVETQYF

d_gene: TRBD1
v_gene: TRBV2
j_gene: TRBJ2-2
abundance: NA
CDR3nt: TGTGCCAGCAAGCAGGGGGCTGGAACCGGGGAGCTGTTTTTT
CDR3aa: CASKQGAGTGELFF

d_gene: NA
v_gene: TRBV6-6
j_gene: TRBJ1-1
abundance: NA
CDR3nt: TGTGCCAGCAGTTACGAGGGGAGGATCACTGAAGCTTTCTTT
CDR3aa: CASSYEGRITEAFF

d_gene: NA
v_gene: TRBV5-6
j_gene: TRBJ1-3
abundance: NA
CDR3nt: TGTGCCAGCAGCGGGGGGGAGAGGCTCTCTGGAAACACCATATATTTT
CDR3aa: CASSGGERLSGNTIYF

d_gene: NA
v_gene: TRBV3-1/TRBV3-2
j_gene: TRBJ2-1
abundance: NA
CDR3nt: TGTGCCAGCAGCCAAGGGAGCGCATACAATGAGCAGTTCTTC
CDR3aa: CASSQGSAYNEQFF

d_gene: NA
v_gene: TRBV20-1
j_gene: TRBJ2-2
abundance: once
CDR3nt: TGCAGTGCTAGAGCATCCAGGGAGCTGTTTTTT
CDR3aa: CSARASRELFF

d_gene: TRBD2
v_gene: TRBV27
j_gene: TRBJ2-5
abundance: NA
CDR3nt: TGTGCCAGCAGTAACCTAGCGGTGTACCAAGAGACCCAGTACTTC
CDR3aa: CASSNLAVYQETQYF

d_gene: TRBD1
v_gene: TRBV6-2/TRBV6-3
j_gene: TRBJ1-2
abundance: NA
CDR3nt: TGTGCCAGCAGTTGGACAGGGGCCTTCAGCTATGGCTACACCTTC
CDR3aa: CASSWTGAFSYGYTF

d_gene: NA
v_gene: TRBV19
j_gene: TRBJ1-2
abundance: NA
CDR3nt: TGTGCCAGTAGTATAGGGGGAGGAGACTATGGCTACACCTTC
CDR3aa: CASSIGGGDYGYTF

d_gene: NA
v_gene: TRBV7-3
j_gene: TRBJ2-5
abundance: NA
CDR3nt: TGTGCCAGCAGCTTAAAGAACAGAAAGAAAGAGACCCAGTACTTC
CDR3aa: CASSLKNRKKETQYF

d_gene: TRBD2
v_gene: TRBV7-6
j_gene: TRBJ2-7
abundance: NA
CDR3nt: TGTGCCAGCAGCCAAGGGACTAGCGGGGATCTGGAGCAGTACTTC
CDR3aa: CASSQGTSGDLEQYF

d_gene: TRBD1
v_gene: TRBV27
j_gene: TRBJ1-1
abundance: NA
CDR3nt: TGTGCCAACACAAGGACAGGGGGCTCTCCTGAAGCTTTCTTT
CDR3aa: CANTRTGGSPEAFF

d_gene: TRBD1
v_gene: TRBV4-3
j_gene: TRBJ2-5
abundance: NA
CDR3nt: TGCGCCAGCAGCCAAGAGACAGGGAAAGAGACCCAGTACTTC
CDR3aa: CASSQETGKETQYF

d_gene: NA
v_gene: TRBV5-1
j_gene: TRBJ1-1
abundance: NA
CDR3nt: TGCGCCAGCAGCTTGGGTTGGGGCGGCATTAACACTGAAGCTTTCTTT
CDR3aa: CASSLGWGGINTEAFF

d_gene: NA
v_gene: TRBV18
j_gene: TRBJ2-1
abundance: NA
CDR3nt: TGTGCCAGCTCACCACCCCCTAGGCGGGGCGCGGCCTACAATGAGCAGTTCTTC
CDR3aa: CASSPPPRRGAAYNEQFF

d_gene: TRBD2
v_gene: TRBV2
j_gene: TRBJ2-1
abundance: NA
CDR3nt: TGTGCCGGATCGACTAGCGGGAGGACGAATGAGCAGTTCTTC
CDR3aa: CAGSTSGRTNEQFF

d_gene: TRBD1
v_gene: TRBV29-1
j_gene: TRBJ1-5
abundance: NA
CDR3nt: TGCAGCGTGTCCGGGACAGGGATTAATCAGCCCCAGCATTTT
CDR3aa: CSVSGTGINQPQHF

d_gene: NA
v_gene: TRBV5-1
j_gene: TRBJ1-2
abundance: once
CDR3nt: TGCGCCAGCAGCTTGATTCGGGGGGCGGGCGGCTACACCTTC
CDR3aa: CASSLIRGAGGYTF

d_gene: TRBD1
v_gene: TRBV6-2/TRBV6-3
j_gene: TRBJ1-1
abundance: NA
CDR3nt: TGTGCCAGCAGTGCGACAGGGGGCAACACTGAAGCTTTCTTT
CDR3aa: CASSATGGNTEAFF

d_gene: NA
v_gene: TRBV24-1
j_gene: TRBJ1-5
abundance: once
CDR3nt: TGTGCCACCAGTGATTTAAGGGGGAGCAATCAGCCCCAGCATTTT
CDR3aa: CATSDLRGSNQPQHF

d_gene: NA
v_gene: TRBV5-1
j_gene: TRBJ1-2
abundance: NA
CDR3nt: TGCGCCAGCAGCGTGACAGAGAACTCGTATGGCTACACCTTC
CDR3aa: CASSVTENSYGYTF

d_gene: NA
v_gene: TRBV19
j_gene: TRBJ1-1
abundance: NA
CDR3nt: TGTGCCGTCCTATCAAGGCGGGGGAGGTACACTGAAGCTTTCTTT
CDR3aa: CAVLSRRGRYTEAFF

d_gene: NA
v_gene: TRBV6-6
j_gene: TRBJ1-3
abundance: NA
CDR3nt: TGTGCCAGCATACAGGGCCCAGACTTCTCTGGAAACACCATATATTTT
CDR3aa: CASIQGPDFSGNTIYF

d_gene: TRBD2
v_gene: TRBV11-2
j_gene: TRBJ2-1
abundance: once
CDR3nt: TGTGCCAGCAGCTTAGCTAGCGGGGGATTCAATGAGCAGTTCTTC
CDR3aa: CASSLASGGFNEQFF

d_gene: TRBD2
v_gene: TRBV12-3/TRBV12-4
j_gene: TRBJ2-1
abundance: NA
CDR3nt: TGTGCCATCACAACTAGCGGGAATGAGCAGTTCTTC
CDR3aa: CAITTSGNEQFF

d_gene: TRBD2
v_gene: TRBV5-1
j_gene: TRBJ2-5
abundance: NA
CDR3nt: TGCGCCAGCAGCTCACAGGGACTAGCGGGGGTAGAGACCCAGTACTTC
CDR3aa: CASSSQGLAGVETQYF

d_gene: NA
v_gene: TRBV9
j_gene: TRBJ1-5
abundance: NA
CDR3nt: TGTGCCAGCAGCTCCAATAGCAATCAGCCCCAGCATTTT
CDR3aa: CASSSNSNQPQHF

d_gene: NA
v_gene: TRBV29-1
j_gene: TRBJ2-2
abundance: NA
CDR3nt: TGCAGCGTTGGTTTAGGGAGGACCGGGGAGCTGTTTTTT
CDR3aa: CSVGLGRTGELFF

d_gene: TRBD2
v_gene: TRBV14
j_gene: TRBJ2-1
abundance: NA
CDR3nt: TGTGCCAGCAGCCATCGGAGCGGGGGGGTCCACAATGAGCAGTTCTTC
CDR3aa: CASSHRSGGVHNEQFF

d_gene: NA
v_gene: TRBV19
j_gene: TRBJ1-5
abundance: NA
CDR3nt: TGTGCCAGTAACCCGAGGGGGGGCCGGGGCAATCAGCCCCAGCATTTT
CDR3aa: CASNPRGGRGNQPQHF

d_gene: NA
v_gene: TRBV19
j_gene: TRBJ2-7
abundance: NA
CDR3nt: TGTGCCAGTAGTCGGACCGGGAGCTCCTACGAGCAGTACTTC
CDR3aa: CASSRTGSSYEQYF

d_gene: TRBD2
v_gene: TRBV4-2
j_gene: TRBJ2-1
abundance: NA
CDR3nt: TGTGCCAGCAGCCAAGGGACTAGCGGGAGTAGCTCCTACAATGAGCAGTTCTTC
CDR3aa: CASSQGTSGSSSYNEQFF

d_gene: TRBD2
v_gene: TRBV2
j_gene: TRBJ2-3
abundance: once
CDR3nt: TGTGCCAGACGACTAGTGACTAGCGGGACGTTATCAGATACGCAGTATTTT
CDR3aa: CARRLVTSGTLSDTQYF

d_gene: TRBD1
v_gene: TRBV19
j_gene: TRBJ2-6
abundance: NA
CDR3nt: TGTGCCAGTACCCAGACAGGGATAAGCTCTGGGGCCAACGTCCTGACTTTC
CDR3aa: CASTQTGISSGANVLTF

d_gene: NA
v_gene: TRBV11-2
j_gene: TRBJ2-3
abundance: NA
CDR3nt: TGTGCCAGCAGTCTAATACTGACATCCAGGAATACGCAGTATTTT
CDR3aa: CASSLILTSRNTQYF

d_gene: NA
v_gene: TRBV27
j_gene: TRBJ2-3
abundance: NA
CDR3nt: TGTGCCAGCAGTTCCCCGTCGTTTGCAGGGGATACGCAGTATTTT
CDR3aa: CASSSPSFAGDTQYF

d_gene: NA
v_gene: TRBV5-4
j_gene: TRBJ1-2
abundance: few
CDR3nt: TGTGCCAGCAGCTTGGGAGGGTTGAGTGGCTACACCTTC
CDR3aa: CASSLGGLSGYTF

d_gene: TRBD2
v_gene: TRBV11-2
j_gene: TRBJ2-5
abundance: NA
CDR3nt: TGTGCCAGCAGTCCACGACTGGCCAGCGGGGGGGAGACCCAGTACTTC
CDR3aa: CASSPRLASGGETQYF

d_gene: TRBD1
v_gene: TRBV18
j_gene: TRBJ1-1
abundance: once
CDR3nt: TGTGCCAGCTCACCCAGGACAGGCACTGAAGCTTTCTTT
CDR3aa: CASSPRTGTEAFF

d_gene: TRBD1
v_gene: TRBV3-1/TRBV3-2
j_gene: TRBJ1-2
abundance: NA
CDR3nt: TGTGCCAGCAGACGGGACAGCGGCTACACCTTC
CDR3aa: CASRRDSGYTF

d_gene: TRBD1
v_gene: TRBV5-1
j_gene: TRBJ2-5
abundance: NA
CDR3nt: TGCGCCAGCAGCGAGGGGGACAGGGGAGGCGAGACCCAGTACTTC
CDR3aa: CASSEGDRGGETQYF

d_gene: NA
v_gene: TRBV28
j_gene: TRBJ1-2
abundance: NA
CDR3nt: TGTGCCAGCAGTCCTCCCCGGGACATGGGGCATGGCTACACCTTC
CDR3aa: CASSPPRDMGHGYTF

d_gene: TRBD2
v_gene: TRBV28
j_gene: TRBJ2-7
abundance: NA
CDR3nt: TGTGCCAGTAGGACTAGCGGGAGCCACCTATTCTACGAGCAGTACTTC
CDR3aa: CASRTSGSHLFYEQYF

d_gene: NA
v_gene: TRBV3-1/TRBV3-2
j_gene: TRBJ1-2
abundance: NA
CDR3nt: TGTGCCAGCAGCCAAAACGAGGTCTATGGCTACACCTTC
CDR3aa: CASSQNEVYGYTF

d_gene: NA
v_gene: TRBV29-1
j_gene: TRBJ1-6
abundance: once
CDR3nt: TGCAGCGTTGACGGGTGGCCCTATAATTCACCCCTCCACTTT
CDR3aa: CSVDGWPYNSPLHF

d_gene: TRBD1
v_gene: TRBV5-1
j_gene: TRBJ1-6
abundance: NA
CDR3nt: TGCGCCAGCAGCTACTCCGGGACAGCGAATTCACCCCTCCACTTT
CDR3aa: CASSYSGTANSPLHF

d_gene: TRBD1
v_gene: TRBV29-1
j_gene: TRBJ1-1
abundance: few
CDR3nt: TGCAGCGCCCGGGGGACAGGACTTACTGAAGCTTTCTTT
CDR3aa: CSARGTGLTEAFF

d_gene: NA
v_gene: TRBV24-1
j_gene: TRBJ1-1
abundance: few
CDR3nt: TGTGCCACCAGTGACGGGACAAAAGCTTTCTTT
CDR3aa: CATSDGTKAFF

d_gene: NA
v_gene: TRBV28
j_gene: TRBJ2-2
abundance: NA
CDR3nt: TGTGCCAGCAGTTCCTACACCGGGGAGCTGTTTTTT
CDR3aa: CASSSYTGELFF